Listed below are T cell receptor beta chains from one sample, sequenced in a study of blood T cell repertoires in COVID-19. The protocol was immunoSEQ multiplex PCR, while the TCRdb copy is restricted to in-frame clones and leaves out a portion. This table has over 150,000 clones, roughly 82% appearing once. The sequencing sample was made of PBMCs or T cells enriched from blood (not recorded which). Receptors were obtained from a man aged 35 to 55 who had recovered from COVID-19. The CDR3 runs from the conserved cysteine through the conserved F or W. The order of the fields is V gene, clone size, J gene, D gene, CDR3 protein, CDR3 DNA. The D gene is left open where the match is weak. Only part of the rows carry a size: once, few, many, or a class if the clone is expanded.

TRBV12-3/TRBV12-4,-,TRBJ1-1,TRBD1,CASSFTRGAEAFF,TGTGCCAGCAGTTTCACCAGGGGGGCTGAAGCTTTCTTT
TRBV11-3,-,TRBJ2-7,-,CASSLGGDYEQYF,TGTGCCAGCAGCTTAGGGGGCGATTACGAGCAGTACTTC
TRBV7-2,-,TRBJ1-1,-,CASSLLPRQLEAFF,TGTGCCAGCAGCTTGCTCCCCAGACAGCTTGAAGCTTTCTTT
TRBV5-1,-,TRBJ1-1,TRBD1,CASSTGVNTEAFF,TGCGCCAGCAGCACAGGGGTGAACACTGAAGCTTTCTTT
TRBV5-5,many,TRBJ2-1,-,CASSLDGHSYNEQFF,TGTGCCAGCAGCTTGGACGGACACTCCTACAATGAGCAGTTCTTC
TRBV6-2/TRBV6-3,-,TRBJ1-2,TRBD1,CASSMPWTGYGYTF,TGTGCCAGCAGTATGCCCTGGACAGGGTATGGCTACACCTTC
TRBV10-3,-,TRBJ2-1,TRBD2,CAIKAGLAGVRGYNEQFF,TGTGCCATAAAAGCGGGACTAGCGGGAGTAAGAGGGTACAATGAGCAGTTCTTC
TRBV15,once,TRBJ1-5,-,CATSRDESTQHF,TGTGCCACCAGCAGAGATGAGAGTACCCAGCATTTT
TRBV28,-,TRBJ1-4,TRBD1,CASTQGGKLFF,TGTGCCAGCACTCAGGGGGGAAAACTGTTTTTT
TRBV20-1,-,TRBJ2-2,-,CSASRGYGDGELFF,TGCAGTGCTAGTAGGGGGTACGGTGACGGGGAGCTGTTTTTT
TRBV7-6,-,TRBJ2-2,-,CASRDYITGELFF,TGTGCCAGCAGGGACTACATCACCGGGGAGCTGTTTTTT
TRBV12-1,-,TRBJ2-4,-,CASSFVETSGRAGGKNIQYF,TGTGCCAGCAGCTTTGTGGAGACTAGCGGGAGGGCCGGGGGCAAAAACATTCAGTACTTC
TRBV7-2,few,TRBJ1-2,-,CASSSDSREGYTF,TGTGCCAGCAGCTCGGACAGTAGGGAGGGCTACACCTTC
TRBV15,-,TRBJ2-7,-,CATSRDRTRQSYEQYF,TGTGCCACCAGCAGAGATCGAACCCGACAGTCCTACGAGCAGTACTTC
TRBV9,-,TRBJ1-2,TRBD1,CASSDRQGIIYGYTF,TGTGCCAGCAGCGATCGACAGGGAATTATCTATGGCTACACCTTC
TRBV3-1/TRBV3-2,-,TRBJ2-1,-,CASSATQTAYNEQFF,TGTGCCAGCAGCGCCACCCAGACAGCCTACAATGAGCAGTTCTTC
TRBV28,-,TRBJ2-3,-,CASSLAGGGTDTQYF,TGTGCCAGCAGTTTAGCTGGGGGCGGAACAGATACGCAGTATTTT
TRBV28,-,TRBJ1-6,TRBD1,CASSLTGDWGSPLHF,TGTGCCAGCAGTCTCACAGGGGATTGGGGTTCACCCCTCCACTTT
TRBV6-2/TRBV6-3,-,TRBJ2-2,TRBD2,CASSAGLAGVNTGELFF,TGTGCCAGCAGCGCCGGACTAGCGGGAGTAAACACCGGGGAGCTGTTTTTT
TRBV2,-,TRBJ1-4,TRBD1,CASRMRTGGAEEKLFF,TGTGCCAGCAGGATGCGGACAGGGGGCGCGGAAGAAAAACTGTTTTTT
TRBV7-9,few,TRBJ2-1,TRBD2,CASSLALAGVYNEQFF,TGTGCCAGCAGCTTAGCCCTAGCGGGGGTCTACAATGAGCAGTTCTTC
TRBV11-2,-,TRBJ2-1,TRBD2,CASSSNLLAGGYYNEQFF,TGTGCCAGCAGCTCGAACCTTTTAGCGGGAGGTTACTACAATGAGCAGTTCTTC
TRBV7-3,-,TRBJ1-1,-,CASSRPPRGSNTEAFF,TGTGCCAGCAGCAGGCCTCCGCGGGGCTCGAACACTGAAGCTTTCTTT
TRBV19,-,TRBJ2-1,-,CASTADVYNEQFF,TGTGCCAGTACAGCGGATGTATACAATGAGCAGTTCTTC
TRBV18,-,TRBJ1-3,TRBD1,CASSEGQAHSGNTIYF,TGTGCCAGCTCAGAGGGACAGGCCCACTCTGGAAACACCATATATTTT
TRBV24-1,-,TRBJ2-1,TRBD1,CATSGPSGGPSSYNEQFF,TGTGCCACCAGTGGCCCTTCAGGGGGCCCCAGCTCCTACAATGAGCAGTTCTTC
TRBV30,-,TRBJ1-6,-,CAFDRTARGPSYNSPLHF,TGTGCCTTCGATAGGACAGCCCGAGGACCCTCCTATAATTCACCCCTCCACTTT
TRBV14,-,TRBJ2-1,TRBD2,CASSTTSGTFYNEQFF,TGTGCCAGCAGCACAACTAGCGGGACCTTCTACAATGAGCAGTTCTTC
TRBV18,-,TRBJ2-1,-,CASSWAGASYNEQFF,TGTGCCAGCTCCTGGGCGGGTGCGTCCTACAATGAGCAGTTCTTC
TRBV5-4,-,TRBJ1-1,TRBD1,CASSRIGQGQGTEAFF,TGTGCCAGCAGCCGGATCGGACAGGGCCAGGGCACTGAAGCTTTCTTT
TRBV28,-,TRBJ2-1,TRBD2,CASSSPGLAGGNEQFF,TGTGCCAGCAGTTCACCGGGACTAGCGGGAGGCAATGAGCAGTTCTTC
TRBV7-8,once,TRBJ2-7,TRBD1,CASSLRTGSYEQYF,TGTGCCAGCAGCTTAAGGACAGGGTCCTACGAGCAGTACTTC
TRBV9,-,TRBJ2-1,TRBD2,CASSGRPSGGGNEQFF,TGTGCCAGCAGCGGGCGACCTAGCGGTGGGGGGAATGAGCAGTTCTTC
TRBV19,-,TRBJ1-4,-,CASSSYGQKNEKLFF,TGTGCCAGTAGTTCCTATGGACAGAAAAATGAAAAACTGTTTTTT
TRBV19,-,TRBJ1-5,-,CASSRDIGHQPQHF,TGTGCCAGTAGCCGGGACATCGGGCATCAGCCCCAGCATTTT
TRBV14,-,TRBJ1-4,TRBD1,CASSPTGATNEKLFF,TGTGCCAGCAGCCCGACAGGGGCAACTAATGAAAAACTGTTTTTT
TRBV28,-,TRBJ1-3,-,CASRPGGRSGNTIYF,TGTGCCAGCAGACCGGGGGGGCGATCTGGAAACACCATATATTTT
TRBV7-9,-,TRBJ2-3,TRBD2,CASSPGLAGDGDTQYF,TGTGCCAGCAGCCCGGGACTAGCGGGAGACGGAGATACGCAGTATTTT
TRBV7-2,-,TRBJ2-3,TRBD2,CASSSGSSGRSTDTQYF,TGTGCCAGCAGCTCCGGGAGTAGCGGGAGAAGCACAGATACGCAGTATTTT
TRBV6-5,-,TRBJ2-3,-,CASSFTGTSTDTQYF,TGTGCCAGCAGTTTCACCGGGACTAGCACAGATACGCAGTATTTT
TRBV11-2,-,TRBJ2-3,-,CASSLGGGTQYF,TGTGCCAGCAGCTTAGGTGGAGGTACGCAGTATTTT
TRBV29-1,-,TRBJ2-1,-,CSVGEPTGNEQFF,TGCAGCGTTGGGGAACCGACGGGGAATGAGCAGTTCTTC
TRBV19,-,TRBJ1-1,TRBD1,CASSLQGAMNTEAFF,TGTGCCAGTAGTTTACAGGGGGCGATGAACACTGAAGCTTTCTTT
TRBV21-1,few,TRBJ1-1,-,CASRSPGTGRGTEAFF,TGTGCCAGCAGAAGTCCCGGGACAGGGAGGGGCACTGAAGCTTTCTTT
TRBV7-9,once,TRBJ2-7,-,CASSLGWGREQYF,TGTGCCAGCAGCTTAGGATGGGGCCGCGAGCAGTACTTC
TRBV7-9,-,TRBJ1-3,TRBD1,CASSLGQGFSGNTIYF,TGTGCCAGCAGCTTAGGACAGGGATTCTCTGGAAACACCATATATTTT
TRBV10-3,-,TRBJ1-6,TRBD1,CAISESGQGAYSPLHF,TGTGCCATCAGTGAGTCGGGACAGGGGGCATATTCACCCCTCCACTTT
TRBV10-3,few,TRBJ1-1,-,CAISDGQGATEAFF,TGTGCCATCAGTGATGGGCAGGGTGCGACTGAAGCTTTCTTT
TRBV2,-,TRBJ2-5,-,CASSENISGTQYF,TGTGCCAGCAGTGAAAACATCTCGGGGACCCAGTACTTC
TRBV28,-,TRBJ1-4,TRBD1,CASSPGGKEKLFF,TGTGCCAGCAGTCCAGGGGGCAAAGAAAAACTGTTTTTT
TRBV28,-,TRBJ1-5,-,CASSLGQSNQPQHF,TGTGCCAGCAGTTTAGGACAGAGCAATCAGCCCCAGCATTTT
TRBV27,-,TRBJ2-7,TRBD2,CASSFEWGTSSYEQYF,TGTGCCAGCAGTTTTGAATGGGGGACTAGTTCGTACGAGCAGTACTTC
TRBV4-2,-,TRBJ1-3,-,CASSPLAGPSGNTIYF,TGTGCCAGCAGCCCGCTTGCGGGTCCCTCTGGAAACACCATATATTTT
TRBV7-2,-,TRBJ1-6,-,CASSFKSADNSPLHF,TGTGCCAGCAGCTTCAAGAGCGCAGATAATTCACCCCTCCACTTT